This entry features one T cell receptor (beta chain) sequence. This entry comes from a study of T cells after yellow fever vaccination. Germline CDR1 SGHTA, CDR2 FQGTGA. The CDR3 contains 16 residues. The V end lost 0 bases, the J end lost 2 bases, and 12 bases lay between the germline ends. TCRdb itself ran the 5' RACE reads through MiXCR, one entry per CDR3 protein. The table has 130,000 or so distinct CDR3 sequences, roughly 15% seen once. This receptor was obtained from a man between 18 and 29 years old who received the YFV17D yellow fever vaccine. The specimen was CD8+ T cells sorted from PBMCs, collected 5 days after the yellow fever booster vaccination. The V call is TRBV7-3, the J call TRBJ2-3; TRBD2 might be the D (7 bases). The CDR3 here is CASSLTGRGPTDTQYF. The CDR3 DNA is TGTGCCAGCAGCTTAACTGGGCGGGGGCCCACAGATACGCAGTATTTT.